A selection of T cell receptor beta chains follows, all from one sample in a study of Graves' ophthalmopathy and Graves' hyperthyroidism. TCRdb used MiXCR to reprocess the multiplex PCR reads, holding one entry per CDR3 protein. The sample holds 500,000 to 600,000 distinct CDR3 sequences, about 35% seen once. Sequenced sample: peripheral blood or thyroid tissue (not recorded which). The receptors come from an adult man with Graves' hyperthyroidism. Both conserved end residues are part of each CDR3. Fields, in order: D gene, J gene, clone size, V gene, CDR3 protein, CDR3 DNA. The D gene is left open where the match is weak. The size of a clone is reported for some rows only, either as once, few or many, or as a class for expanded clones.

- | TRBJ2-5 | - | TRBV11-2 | CASSQGGRRTQETQYF | TGTGCCAGCAGCCAAGGAGGAAGGAGGACCCAAGAGACCCAGTACTTC
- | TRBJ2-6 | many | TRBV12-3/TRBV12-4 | CASSLANAGANVLTF | TGTGCCAGCAGTTTAGCGAATGCTGGGGCCAACGTCCTGACTTTC
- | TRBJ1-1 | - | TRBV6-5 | CASSRQRIPGGTEAFF | TGTGCCAGCAGTAGACAGCGCATCCCTGGGGGCACTGAAGCTTTCTTT
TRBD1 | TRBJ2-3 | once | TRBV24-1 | CATSGWTKGQSTDTQYF | TGTGCCACCAGTGGATGGACGAAGGGACAGTCTACAGATACGCAGTATTTT
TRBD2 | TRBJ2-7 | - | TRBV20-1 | CSASEGTSGRPGEQYF | TGCAGTGCTAGTGAGGGTACTAGCGGGAGGCCCGGCGAGCAGTACTTC
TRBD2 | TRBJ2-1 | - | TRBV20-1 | CSARGGSHEQFF | TGCAGTGCTAGAGGCGGGAGCCATGAGCAGTTCTTC
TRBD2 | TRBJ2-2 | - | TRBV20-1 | CSAQHSGNTNTGELFF | TGCAGTGCCCAGCATAGCGGGAACACTAACACCGGGGAGCTGTTTTTT
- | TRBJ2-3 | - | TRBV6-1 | CASSEGPSSNTQYF | TGTGCCAGCAGTGAGGGGCCTAGCTCGAATACGCAGTATTTT
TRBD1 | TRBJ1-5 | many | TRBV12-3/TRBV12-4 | CASSLPRPGQGEQPQHF | TGTGCCAGCAGTTTACCTCGCCCGGGACAGGGGGAACAGCCCCAGCATTTT
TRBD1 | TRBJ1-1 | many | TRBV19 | CASSPDRTTEAFF | TGTGCCAGTAGCCCGGACAGGACAACTGAAGCTTTCTTT
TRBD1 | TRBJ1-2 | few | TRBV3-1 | CASSRKGQGSGYTF | TGTGCCAGCAGCCGAAAAGGACAGGGGTCTGGCTACACCTTC
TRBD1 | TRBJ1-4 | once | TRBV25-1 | CASSLPGQAKNEKLFF | TGTGCCAGCAGTTTACCTGGACAGGCAAAAAATGAAAAACTGTTTTTT
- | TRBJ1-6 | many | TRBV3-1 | CASSQTDSHNSPLHF | TGTGCCAGCAGCCAGACGGACAGCCATAATTCACCCCTCCACTTT
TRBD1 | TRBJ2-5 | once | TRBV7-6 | CASSSGTGGMGETQYF | TGTGCCAGCAGCTCCGGGACAGGGGGGATGGGAGAGACCCAGTACTTC
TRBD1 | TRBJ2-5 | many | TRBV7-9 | CASSSGGKETQYF | TGTGCCAGCAGCTCAGGGGGCAAAGAGACCCAGTACTTC
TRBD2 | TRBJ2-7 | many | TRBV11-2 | CASSQSSGGIEQYF | TGTGCCAGCAGCCAGAGTAGCGGGGGGATCGAGCAGTACTTC